This T cell receptor (beta chain) was recovered during a study of shared clonotypes between healthy human individuals (TCRdb year 2020). About the study as a whole: A couple of women and three men aged 18 to 49 years were included in the cohort. For each donor, CD4 naive and CD4 memory were each run on three plates, CD8 naive on two plates, and CD8 memory on one plate. To increase sequencing depth and limit assay-specific biases, TCR repertoire library preparation and sequencing were carried out by different laboratories using diverse techniques. Leukapheresis yielded between about 0.85 and 10 billion PBMCs per donor. Blood TCR repertoires of several healthy adults were deeply sequenced to estimate repertoire size and the extent of clonotype sharing between individuals. Paper-wide results and their limitations: Estimated clonotype richness was generally larger for naive than for memory subsets. Across four donors, approximately 4.9% of naive CD4, around 3.5% of naive CD8, about 2.3% of memory CD4, and under 0.45% of memory CD8 clonotypes were shared. Sampling was restricted to blood, and TCR repertoires in tissues likely differ from the TCR repertoires found in blood. Rarefaction of sorted-subset datasets indicated incomplete sequencing despite the large sequencing depth. Compared with non-shared clonotypes, clonotypes shared by all four sorted-subset donors had higher generation probabilities. Pairwise subsampling led to the expectation that sequencing depth would affect the degree of clonotype sharing among donors. Because the study included only a small number of donors, the genetic and exposure-history diversity represented was limited.

CDR1 MGHRA and CDR2 YSYEKL are derived from the germline V gene. The CDR3 numbers 16 residues from cysteine through phenylalanine. Just the 48-base CDR3 DNA is kept, in frame starting at base 1. V has 3 bases trimmed and J has 5 bases trimmed; junction bases matching no gene number 11. The sample holds one count of this clone. Its cognate antigen has yet to be identified. Per-nucleotide qualities are absent, and no much larger clonotype sits a single base away. Donors were healthy HIV-negative adults with no recently reported acute infections or vaccinations. Every donor was a Caucasian adult living in Nashville, Tennessee, USA. CD4+ T cells were enriched through magnetic negative selection, after which naive cells were positively selected on CD45RA and the remaining negative fraction served as the memory subset. Blood was obtained by leukapheresis, after which PBMCs were separated by Ficoll-Histopaque density gradient centrifugation and cryopreserved in liquid nitrogen vapor phase. Analytical flow cytometry was used to check the purity and quantity of every magnetically sorted T cell population. From each sorted fraction, genomic DNA was isolated and quantified by UV absorbance on a Nanodrop 2000c.

Using the deep immunoSEQ assay, multiplex PCR amplified TCR CDR3 regions from genomic DNA. Extracted genomic DNA from each cell subset was distributed evenly across all wells of several immunoSEQ 96-well plates, and each plate was treated as a replicate. For sorted subsets, 150 to 250 ng genomic DNA, equal to 25,000 to 35,000 T cell genomes, was loaded into each replicate PCR. The purified libraries were quantified using a Qubit 3.0 fluorometer, sized with a Bioanalyzer 2100, and then quantified again using the KAPA Library Quantification kit. A separate single-read 150-cycle Illumina NextSeq 550 flow cell was used to sequence each immunoSEQ 96-well plate. The source study handled its data this way. The immunoSEQ output contained only junctional sequences without quality scores, so filtering could not match that applied to full-length reads. To assign V/J genes and CDR3, sequences were annotated against IMGT germline references using PyIR, a Python wrapper for IgBLAST v1.9. Reads were removed for weak V/J assignments (E-value above 1e-6), missing CDR3, stop codons, out-of-frame junctions, or ambiguous translated residues. A V3J clonotype was defined by an identical inferred V gene, J gene, and CDR3 amino acid sequence. To compute the percentage overlap between repertoires, the number of shared unique clonotypes was divided by the size of the smaller repertoire. RTK rarefaction, the Chao1 estimator, and Recon v2.1 estimates of unobserved clonotypes were used to assess repertoire richness. Generation probabilities for all TCRbeta clonotypes obtained by the gDNA method from a handful of donors were computed using OLGA. The table comes from immuneACCESS by way of TCRdb, which keeps in-frame sequences with V and J called. Part of the clones is missing from these tables; in studies checked, under half for an unresolved V gene and the rest for unknown reasons. V, J and clone size reflect that table, while D and trimming were determined from the DNA. The sample yields hundreds of thousands of clones; roughly 72% were counted once. Roughly 1.9% of the sample comes from the top ten.

The sequencing sample was made of memory CD4+ T cells sorted from blood. Per the publication, the cell subset or site label means: CD45RA-negative fraction. Here the chain combines TRBV4-1 and TRBJ2-7, and 9 bases in between align with TRBD2. This receptor was obtained from a woman aged 30 to 39 in good health. Here is the DNA: TGCGCCAGCAGCCACCGGGGTGCGGGAGGGAGCCACGAGCAGTACTTC. This translates into CASSHRGAGGSHEQYF.